This T cell receptor (beta chain) came from a study of shared clonotypes between healthy human individuals (dated by TCRdb to between 2020 and 2021). About the study as a whole: The cohort included a few men and two women between 18 and 49 years of age. For each donor, CD4 naive and CD4 memory were each run on three plates, CD8 naive on two plates, and CD8 memory on one plate. Blood TCR repertoires of four to six healthy adults were deeply sequenced to estimate repertoire size and the extent of clonotype sharing between individuals. To increase sequencing depth and limit assay-specific biases, TCR repertoire library preparation and sequencing were carried out by different laboratories using diverse techniques. Leukapheresis yielded between about 0.94 and 8.9 billion PBMCs per donor.

A note on this clone: Its antigen is unknown. The sample holds no much larger clone one base away, and base qualities are not on file.

Using the deep immunoSEQ assay, TCR CDR3 regions were amplified from genomic DNA by multiplex PCR. Genomic DNA extracted from each cell subset was distributed evenly over all wells of several immunoSEQ 96-well plates, and each plate served as one replicate. Each replicate PCR for sorted subsets received approximately 220 ng genomic DNA, equal to roughly 33,000 T cell genomes. Purified libraries were measured with a Qubit 3.0 fluorometer, size-checked on a Bioanalyzer 2100, and measured again with the KAPA Library Quantification kit. Every immunoSEQ 96-well plate was sequenced on a dedicated single-read 150-cycle Illumina NextSeq 550 flow cell. Per the original workflow: The immunoSEQ output contained only junctional sequences without quality scores, so filtering could not match that applied to full-length reads. Sequences were annotated with PyIR, a Python wrapper for IgBLAST v1.9, and V/J genes and CDR3 were assigned using IMGT germline references. Reads were filtered out if the reads had weak V/J assignments (E-value above 1e-6), no CDR3, stop codons, out-of-frame junctions, or ambiguous translated residues. V3J clonotypes were defined as sequences sharing the same inferred V gene, J gene, and CDR3 amino acid sequence. The percentage overlap between two repertoires was calculated by dividing the number of shared unique clonotypes by the size of the smaller repertoire. RTK rarefaction, the Chao1 estimator, and Recon v2.1 estimates of unobserved clonotypes were used to assess repertoire richness. OLGA was used to compute generation probabilities for all TCRbeta clonotypes that the gDNA method yielded from a handful of donors. TCRdb carries this immuneACCESS record with in-frame sequences only. Its versions omit some clonotypes, under half of them owing to an unresolved V gene in the studies checked, with the rest unexplained. Clone size and the V and J calls come from that table; the DNA yielded D and trimming. This sample is represented by 190,000 or so clones; 85% to 95% of them were singletons. The ten largest clones take up more than 0.06% of the sample.

Overall study outcomes, separate from this receptor: Naive subsets generally had larger estimated clonotype richness than memory subsets. Higher generation probabilities were observed for clonotypes shared by all four sorted-subset donors than for non-shared clonotypes. Because the study included only a small number of donors, the genetic and exposure-history diversity represented was limited. Pairwise subsampling led to the expectation that sequencing depth would affect the degree of clonotype sharing among donors. Sharing across four donors was observed for about 5% of naive CD4, 3.5% of naive CD8, around 2.5% of memory CD4, and about 0.4% of memory CD8 clonotypes. Sampling was limited to blood, and TCR repertoires in tissue likely differ from TCR repertoires in blood. Incomplete sequencing was indicated by rarefaction of sorted-subset datasets, despite the large sequencing depth.

The donors were healthy, HIV-negative adults with no recently reported acute infections or vaccinations. All donors were Caucasian adults living in Nashville, Tennessee, USA. CD4+ T cells were enriched through magnetic negative selection, after which naive cells were positively selected on CD45RA and the remaining negative fraction served as the memory subset. After blood collection by leukapheresis, PBMCs were isolated using Ficoll-Histopaque density gradient centrifugation and then cryopreserved in the vapor phase of liquid nitrogen. Analytical flow cytometry was used to check the purity and quantity of each magnetically sorted T cell population. From each sorted fraction, genomic DNA was isolated and quantified by UV absorbance on a Nanodrop 2000c. Including the terminal cysteine and phenylalanine, the CDR3 comprises 14 residues. The sequence is cut down to CDR3 DNA, 42 bases in frame from base 1. CDR1 LNHDA and CDR2 SQIVND are derived from the germline V gene (reference sequence). Trimming takes 5 bases from V and 6 bases from J, and the germline ends sit 13 bases apart.

This receptor was identified in a woman in her 30s in good health. Sequenced: naive CD4+ T cells sorted from blood. What the cell subset or site label conveys for this sample: CD45RA+ positively selected. The chain is assembled from TRBV19 and TRBJ2-2, with TRBD1 as a weak D call on 5 bases. The DNA reads TGTGCCAGTAGTCGGATATCAGGGTCCGGGGAGCTGTTTTTT. Its protein product is CASSRISGSGELFF.